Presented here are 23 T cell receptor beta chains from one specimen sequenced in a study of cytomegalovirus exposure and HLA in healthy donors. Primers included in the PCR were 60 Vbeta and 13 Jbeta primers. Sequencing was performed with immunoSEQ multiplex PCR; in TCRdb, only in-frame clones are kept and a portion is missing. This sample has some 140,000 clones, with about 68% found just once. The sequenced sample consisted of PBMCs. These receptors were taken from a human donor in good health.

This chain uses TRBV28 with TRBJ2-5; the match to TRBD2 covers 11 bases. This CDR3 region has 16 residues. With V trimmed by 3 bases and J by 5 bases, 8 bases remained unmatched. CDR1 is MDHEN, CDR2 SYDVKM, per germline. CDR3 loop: CASSLLAGGAGETQYF. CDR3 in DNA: TGTGCCAGCAGTTTGCTAGCGGGAGGTGCAGGGGAGACCCAGTACTTC. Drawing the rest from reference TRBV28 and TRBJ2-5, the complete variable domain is DVKVTQSSRYLVKRTGEKVFLECVQDMDHENMFWYRQDPGLGLRLIYFSYDVKMKEKGDIPEGYSVSREKKERFSLILESASTNQTSMYLCASSLLAGGAGETQYFGPGTRLLVL.

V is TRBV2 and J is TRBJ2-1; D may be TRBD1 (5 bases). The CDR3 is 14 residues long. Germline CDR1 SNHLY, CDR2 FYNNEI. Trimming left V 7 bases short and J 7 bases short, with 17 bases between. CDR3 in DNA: TGTGCCAGCAAATCTTCGGCAGGGAAGAATGAGCAGTTCTTC. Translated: CASKSSAGKNEQFF.

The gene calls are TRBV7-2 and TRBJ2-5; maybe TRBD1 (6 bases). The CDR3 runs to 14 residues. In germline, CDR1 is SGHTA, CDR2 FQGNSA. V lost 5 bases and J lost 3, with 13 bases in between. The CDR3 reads CASSADRTKETQYF. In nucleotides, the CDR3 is TGTGCCAGCAGCGCGGACAGAACAAAAGAGACCCAGTACTTC.

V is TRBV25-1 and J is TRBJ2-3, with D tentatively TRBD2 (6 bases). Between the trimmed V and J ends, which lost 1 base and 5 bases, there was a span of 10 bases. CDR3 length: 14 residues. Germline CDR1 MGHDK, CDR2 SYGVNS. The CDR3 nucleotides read TGTGCCAGCAGTGAATCTGTTAGCGGAGATACGCAGTATTTT. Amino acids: CASSESVSGDTQYF.

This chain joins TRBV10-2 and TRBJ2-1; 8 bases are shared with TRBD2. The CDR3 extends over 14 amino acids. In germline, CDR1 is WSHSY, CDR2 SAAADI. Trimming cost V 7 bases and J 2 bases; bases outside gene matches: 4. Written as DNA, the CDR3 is TGCGCCAGCAAGGAAGCGGGAGCCTACAATGAGCAGTTCTTC. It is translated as CASKEAGAYNEQFF.

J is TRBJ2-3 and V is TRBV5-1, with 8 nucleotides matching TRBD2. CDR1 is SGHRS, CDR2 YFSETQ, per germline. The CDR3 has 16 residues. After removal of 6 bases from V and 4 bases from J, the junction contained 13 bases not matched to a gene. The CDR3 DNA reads TGCGCCAGCACCGACCCCGGGGGGGGTAGGGCAGATACGCAGTATTTT. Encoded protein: CASTDPGGGRADTQYF.

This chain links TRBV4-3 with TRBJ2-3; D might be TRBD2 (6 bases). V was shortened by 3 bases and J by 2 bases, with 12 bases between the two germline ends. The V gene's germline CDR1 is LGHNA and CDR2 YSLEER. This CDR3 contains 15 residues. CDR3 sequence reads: CASSHAGTFTDTQYF. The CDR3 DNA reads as TGCGCCAGCAGCCACGCCGGGACTTTCACAGATACGCAGTATTTT.

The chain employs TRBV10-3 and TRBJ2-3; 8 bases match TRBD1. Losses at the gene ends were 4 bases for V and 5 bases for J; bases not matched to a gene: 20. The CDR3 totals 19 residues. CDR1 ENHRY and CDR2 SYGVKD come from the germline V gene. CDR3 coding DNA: TGTGCCATCAGTGGTCCACGGACAGGGACCTCCTTATCGCAAGATACGCAGTATTTT. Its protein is CAISGPRTGTSLSQDTQYF.

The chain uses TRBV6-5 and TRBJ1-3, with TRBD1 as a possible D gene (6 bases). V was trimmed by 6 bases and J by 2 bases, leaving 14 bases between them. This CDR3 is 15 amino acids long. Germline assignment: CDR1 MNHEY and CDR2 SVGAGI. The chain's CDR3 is CASSDRSLPGNTIYF. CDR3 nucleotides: TGTGCCAGCAGCGACAGGTCTTTGCCTGGAAACACCATATATTTT.

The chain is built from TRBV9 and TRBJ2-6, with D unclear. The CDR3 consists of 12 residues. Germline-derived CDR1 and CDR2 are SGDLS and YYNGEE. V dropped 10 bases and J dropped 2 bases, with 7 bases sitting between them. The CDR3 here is CASETGANVLTF. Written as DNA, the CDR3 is TGTGCCTCCGAGACTGGGGCCAACGTCCTGACTTTC.

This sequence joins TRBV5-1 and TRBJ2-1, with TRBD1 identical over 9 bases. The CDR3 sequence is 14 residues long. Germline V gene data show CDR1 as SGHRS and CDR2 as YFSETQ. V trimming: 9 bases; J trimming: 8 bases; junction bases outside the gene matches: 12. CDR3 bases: TGCGCCACCGAACCGGGACAGGGCAACCATGAGCAGTTCTTC. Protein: CATEPGQGNHEQFF.

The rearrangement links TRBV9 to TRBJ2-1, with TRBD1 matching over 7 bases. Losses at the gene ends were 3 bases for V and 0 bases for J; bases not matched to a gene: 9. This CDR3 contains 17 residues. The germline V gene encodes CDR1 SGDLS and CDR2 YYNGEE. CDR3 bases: TGTGCCAGCAGCGCCGGGGACAGCGGAAGCTCCTACAATGAGCAGTTCTTC. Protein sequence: CASSAGDSGSSYNEQFF.

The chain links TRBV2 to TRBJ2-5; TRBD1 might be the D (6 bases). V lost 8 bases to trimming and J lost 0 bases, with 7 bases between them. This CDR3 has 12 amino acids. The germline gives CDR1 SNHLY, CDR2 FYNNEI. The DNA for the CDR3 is TGTGCCAGCCGACAGGACCAAGAGACCCAGTACTTC. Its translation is CASRQDQETQYF.

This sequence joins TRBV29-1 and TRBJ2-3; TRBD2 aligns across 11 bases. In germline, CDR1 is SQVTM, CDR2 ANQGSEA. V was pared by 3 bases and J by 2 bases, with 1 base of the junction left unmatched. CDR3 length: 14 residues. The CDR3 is CSVETSGITDTQYF. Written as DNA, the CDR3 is TGCAGCGTTGAGACTAGCGGGATCACAGATACGCAGTATTTT.

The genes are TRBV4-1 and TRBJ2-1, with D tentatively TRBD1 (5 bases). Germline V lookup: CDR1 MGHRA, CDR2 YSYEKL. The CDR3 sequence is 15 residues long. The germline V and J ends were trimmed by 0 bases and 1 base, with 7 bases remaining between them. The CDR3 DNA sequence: TGCGCCAGCAGCCAAGAGGGGCGGTCCTACAATGAGCAGTTCTTC. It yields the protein CASSQEGRSYNEQFF.

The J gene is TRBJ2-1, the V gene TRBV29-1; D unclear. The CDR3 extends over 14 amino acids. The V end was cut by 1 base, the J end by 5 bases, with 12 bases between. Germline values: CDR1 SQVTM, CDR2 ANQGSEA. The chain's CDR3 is CSVEVDTQHNEQFF. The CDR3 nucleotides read TGCAGCGTTGAAGTAGACACCCAACACAATGAGCAGTTCTTC.

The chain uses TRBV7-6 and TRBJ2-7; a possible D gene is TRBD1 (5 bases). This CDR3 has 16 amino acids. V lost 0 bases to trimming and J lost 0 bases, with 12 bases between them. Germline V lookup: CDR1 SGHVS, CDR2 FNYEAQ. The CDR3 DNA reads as TGTGCCAGCAGCTTAGCGTGGGTCAGGGACTCCTACGAGCAGTACTTC. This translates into CASSLAWVRDSYEQYF.

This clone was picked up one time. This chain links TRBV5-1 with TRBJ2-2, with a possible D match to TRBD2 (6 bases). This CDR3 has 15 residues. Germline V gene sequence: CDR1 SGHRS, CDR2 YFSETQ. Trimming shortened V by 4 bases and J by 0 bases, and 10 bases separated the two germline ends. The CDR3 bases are TGCGCCAGCAGCACGAGACTAGCGAACACCGGGGAGCTGTTTTTT. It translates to CASSTRLANTGELFF.

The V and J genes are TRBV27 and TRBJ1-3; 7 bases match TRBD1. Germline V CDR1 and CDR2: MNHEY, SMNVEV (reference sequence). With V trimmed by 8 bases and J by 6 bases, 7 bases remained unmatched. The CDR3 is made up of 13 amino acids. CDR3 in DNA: TGTGCCAGCGCCGGGGACAGAAAAAACACCATATATTTT. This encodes CASAGDRKNTIYF.

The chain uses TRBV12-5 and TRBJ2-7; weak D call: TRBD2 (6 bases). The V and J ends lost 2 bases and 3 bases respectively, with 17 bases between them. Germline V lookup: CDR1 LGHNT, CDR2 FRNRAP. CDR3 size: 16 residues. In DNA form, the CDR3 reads TGTGCTAGTGGTTTGCCCCCTCTGGGGAGGAACTACGAGCAGTACTTC. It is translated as CASGLPPLGRNYEQYF.

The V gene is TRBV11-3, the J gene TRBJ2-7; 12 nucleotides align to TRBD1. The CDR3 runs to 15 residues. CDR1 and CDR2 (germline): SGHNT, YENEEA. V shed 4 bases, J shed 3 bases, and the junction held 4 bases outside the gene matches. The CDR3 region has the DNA TGTGCCAGCAGCTCCGGGACAGGGGGCTTCTACGAGCAGTACTTC. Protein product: CASSSGTGGFYEQYF.

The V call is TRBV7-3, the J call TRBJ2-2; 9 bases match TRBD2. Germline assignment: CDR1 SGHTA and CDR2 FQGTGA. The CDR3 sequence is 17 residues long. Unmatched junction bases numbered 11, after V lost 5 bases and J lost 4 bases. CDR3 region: CASSRGGGLAPTGELFF. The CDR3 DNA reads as TGTGCCAGCAGCCGAGGGGGGGGACTAGCTCCCACCGGGGAGCTGTTTTTT.

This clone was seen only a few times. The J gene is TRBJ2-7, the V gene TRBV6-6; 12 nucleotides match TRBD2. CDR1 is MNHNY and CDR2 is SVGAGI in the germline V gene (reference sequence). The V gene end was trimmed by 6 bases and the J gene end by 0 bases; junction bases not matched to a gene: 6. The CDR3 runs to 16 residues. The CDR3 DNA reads TGTGCCAGCAGCCCCACACTAGCGGGGGGCTCCTACGAGCAGTACTTC. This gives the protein CASSPTLAGGSYEQYF.